This T cell receptor beta chain was sequenced during a study of T cell repertoires in cytomegalovirus infection. MiXCR, applied by TCRdb to the reads, yields one record per CDR3 protein. The table shows about 900,000 distinct CDR3 sequences, with roughly 31% occurring only once. CDR3 length: 14 amino acids. The germline V gene has CDR1 SGHVS and CDR2 FQNEAQ. Deletions cut 3 bases from V and 0 bases from J, with 8 bases between. This clonotype was seen many times. The target antigen is unknown. The chain couples TRBV7-8 to TRBJ1-1; D ambiguous. Source: cultured CD8+ T cells from PBMCs, taken from culture after CMV antigen stimulation. The receptor comes from a human donor in good health (CMV status not recorded). Some clones in this sample may be carry-over from other donors' samples. The CDR3 here is CASSLGEVNTEAFF. Here the CDR3 DNA reads TGTGCCAGCAGCTTGGGCGAGGTGAACACTGAAGCTTTCTTT.